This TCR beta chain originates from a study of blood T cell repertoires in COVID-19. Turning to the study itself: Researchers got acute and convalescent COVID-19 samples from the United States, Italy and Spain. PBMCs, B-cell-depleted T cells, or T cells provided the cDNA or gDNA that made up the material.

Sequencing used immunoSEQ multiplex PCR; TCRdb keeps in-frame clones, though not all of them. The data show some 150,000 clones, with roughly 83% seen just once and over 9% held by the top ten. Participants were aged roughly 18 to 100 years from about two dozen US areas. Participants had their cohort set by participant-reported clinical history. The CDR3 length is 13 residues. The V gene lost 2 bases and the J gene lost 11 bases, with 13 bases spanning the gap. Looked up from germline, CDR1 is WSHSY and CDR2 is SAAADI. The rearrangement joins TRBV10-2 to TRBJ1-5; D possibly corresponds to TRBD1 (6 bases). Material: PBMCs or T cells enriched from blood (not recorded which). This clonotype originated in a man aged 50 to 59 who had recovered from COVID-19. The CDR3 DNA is TGCGCCAGCAGTGAGGACAGGACCGGGACCCAGCATTTT. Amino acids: CASSEDRTGTQHF.